This paragraph covers one T cell receptor (beta chain) sequence. These data belong to a study of blood T cell repertoires in COVID-19. Repertoires were generated with immunoSEQ multiplex PCR, while TCRdb's copy carries only in-frame clones and drops some. The data show 110,000 to 150,000 clones, 88% seen once. Sequenced input: peripheral blood. The receptor's source is a man aged 65 to 85 with acute or convalescent COVID-19.

The CDR3 sequence: CASSIDPDRDRYTF. As DNA, the CDR3 is TGTGCCAGTAGTATAGACCCGGACAGGGATCGTTACACCTTC. This sequence joins TRBV19 and TRBJ1-2, with 8 bases that match TRBD1. The CDR3 covers 14 residues. The ends lost 0 bases at V and 11 bases at J; junction bases unmatched: 8. CDR1 is LNHDA and CDR2 is SQIVND in the germline V gene (reference sequence). Based on the CDR3 plus reference TRBV19 and TRBJ1-2, the full variable domain is DGGITQSPKYLFRKEGQNVTLSCEQNLNHDAMYWYRQDPGQGLRLIYYSQIVNDFQKGDIAEGYSVSREKKESFPLTVTSAQKNPTAFYLCASSIDPDRDRYTFGSGTRLTVV.